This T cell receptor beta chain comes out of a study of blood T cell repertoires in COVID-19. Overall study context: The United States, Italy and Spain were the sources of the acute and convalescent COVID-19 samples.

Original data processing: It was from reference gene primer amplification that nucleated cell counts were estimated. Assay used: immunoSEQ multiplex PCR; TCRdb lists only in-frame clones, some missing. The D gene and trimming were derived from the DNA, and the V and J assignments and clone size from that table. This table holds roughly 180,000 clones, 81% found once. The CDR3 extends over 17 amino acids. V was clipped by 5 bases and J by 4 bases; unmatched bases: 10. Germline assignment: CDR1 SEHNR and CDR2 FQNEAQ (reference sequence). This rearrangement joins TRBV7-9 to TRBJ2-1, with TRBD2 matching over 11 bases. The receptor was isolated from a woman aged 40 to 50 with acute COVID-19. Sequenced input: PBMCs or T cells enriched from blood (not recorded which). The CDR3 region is CASSTRPTSGTYNEQFF. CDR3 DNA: TGTGCCAGCAGCACTAGACCGACTAGCGGGACTTACAATGAGCAGTTCTTC.